This T cell receptor beta chain was found in a study of cytomegalovirus exposure and HLA in healthy donors. Study-wide points: In a later analysis, HLA-associated TCR beta chains were more clonally expanded than equally common others. The majority of TCR sequences were rare, yet some public TCRs appeared in many donors.

All the people who gave samples were healthy bone marrow donors. In the PCR, 60 Vbeta and 13 Jbeta primers were used. Data came from immunoSEQ multiplex PCR; TCRdb stores just in-frame clones and leaves some out. Here the sample table reports some 130,000 clones. Concerning this clone: The target antigen is unknown.

Germline CDR1 reads MNHNS; CDR2 reads SASEGT. The CDR3 spans 13 residues. Trimming removed 3 bases from V and 3 bases from J, with 7 bases in between. Sequenced sample: PBMCs. This clonotype was obtained from a woman between 35 and 50 years old in good health and CMV-seropositive. V and J are TRBV6-1 and TRBJ2-3; D gene ambiguous. CDR3 amino acids: CASSDKRTDTQYF. In DNA, the CDR3 is TGTGCCAGCAGTGATAAGAGAACAGATACGCAGTATTTT.